A selection of T cell receptor beta chains follows, all from one sample in a study of T cell responses to AZD1222 COVID-19 vaccine. Sequencing used immunoSEQ multiplex PCR; TCRdb keeps in-frame clones, though not all of them. Of roughly 140,000 clones listed, 91% are singletons. The sample here was peripheral blood, taken on day 0 of AZD1222 vaccination. All receptors derive from an adult in good health. The CDR3 runs from the conserved cysteine through the conserved F or W. The D gene is left open where the match is weak. Expanded clones get a size class; other rows say once, few or many, or leave the size out.

v_call,d_call,clone_size,j_call,cdr3_nt,cdr3_aa
TRBV28,NA,NA,TRBJ2-5,TGTGCCAGCAGTTTCGACGCTGTTGAGACCCAGTACTTC,CASSFDAVETQYF
TRBV11-2,NA,once,TRBJ1-1,TGTGCCAGCAACTATCTCCAGGGGTCCGGCACTGAAGCTTTCTTT,CASNYLQGSGTEAFF
TRBV19,NA,NA,TRBJ2-7,TGTGCCAGTAGTATCGACTTGGCCTACGAGCAGTACTTC,CASSIDLAYEQYF
TRBV5-5,NA,NA,TRBJ2-5,TGTGCCAGCAGCCCGACCGAGCCGGGAGAGACCCAGTACTTC,CASSPTEPGETQYF
TRBV9,NA,NA,TRBJ2-5,TGTGCCAGCAGCTCCTCATCACGGGGGTTAGAGACCCAGTACTTC,CASSSSSRGLETQYF
TRBV18,TRBD1,once,TRBJ1-2,TGTGCCAGCTCACCCCGGACAGGGGATGGCTACACCTTC,CASSPRTGDGYTF
TRBV7-2,TRBD1,NA,TRBJ1-2,TGTGCCAGCAGCCCAACAGGGGGCTGGTATGGCTACACCTTC,CASSPTGGWYGYTF
TRBV4-2,TRBD2,NA,TRBJ2-7,TGTGCCAGCAGCCAAGATGACGGACTAGCCTCCTACGAGCAGTACTTC,CASSQDDGLASYEQYF
TRBV27,TRBD2,NA,TRBJ2-7,TGTGCCAGCAGGGCTAGCGGGAGGGCCCTGGGCGAGCAGTACTTC,CASRASGRALGEQYF
TRBV6-2/TRBV6-3,TRBD2,few,TRBJ2-7,TGTGCCAGCAGTTCCCGACTAGCGGGAGGGGCCTTATACGAGCAGTACTTC,CASSSRLAGGALYEQYF